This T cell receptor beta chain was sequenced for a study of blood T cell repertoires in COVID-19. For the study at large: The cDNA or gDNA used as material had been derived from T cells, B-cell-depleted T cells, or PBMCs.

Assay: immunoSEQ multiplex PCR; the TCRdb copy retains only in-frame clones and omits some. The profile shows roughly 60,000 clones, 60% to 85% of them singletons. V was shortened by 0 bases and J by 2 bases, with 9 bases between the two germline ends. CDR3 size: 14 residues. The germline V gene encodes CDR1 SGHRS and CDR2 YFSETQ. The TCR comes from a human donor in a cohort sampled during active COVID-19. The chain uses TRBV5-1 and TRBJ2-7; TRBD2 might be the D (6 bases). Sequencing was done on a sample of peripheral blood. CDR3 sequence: CASSLVAGPYEQYF. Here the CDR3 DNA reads TGCGCCAGCAGCTTGGTGGCGGGGCCCTACGAGCAGTACTTC.